This section outlines one T cell receptor (beta chain) sequence together with its context. Its antigen is as yet unknown. This record belongs to a study of identical twins. Study-level points and caveats: Because invariant MAIT and iNKT cells could be present, zero-insertion analyses could be partly confounded. The study reached conclusions through statistical analysis that was cross-sectional, not following the same donors.

TCRdb re-derived calls from the 5' RACE reads in MiXCR, one entry per CDR3 protein. The sample contains about 460,000 distinct CDR3 sequences, 14% of which appear only once. Separately, the same data were catalogued under a study of yellow fever vaccine responses in identical twins.

The sequencing input was CD4+ T cells sorted from blood. The TCR comes from a woman aged 18-35 years in good health.

The DNA for the CDR3 is TGTGCCAGCAGTTCGGTTCGCGGGAGGGAGTACAATGAGCAGTTCTTC. Amino acid sequence: CASSSVRGREYNEQFF. The chain recombines TRBV6-2 or TRBV6-3 with TRBJ2-1; 9 nucleotides line up with TRBD2. The CDR3 consists of 16 residues. Germline values: CDR1 MNHEY, CDR2 SVGEGT. Trimming took 4 bases from V and 4 from J; bases not matched to a gene: 8.